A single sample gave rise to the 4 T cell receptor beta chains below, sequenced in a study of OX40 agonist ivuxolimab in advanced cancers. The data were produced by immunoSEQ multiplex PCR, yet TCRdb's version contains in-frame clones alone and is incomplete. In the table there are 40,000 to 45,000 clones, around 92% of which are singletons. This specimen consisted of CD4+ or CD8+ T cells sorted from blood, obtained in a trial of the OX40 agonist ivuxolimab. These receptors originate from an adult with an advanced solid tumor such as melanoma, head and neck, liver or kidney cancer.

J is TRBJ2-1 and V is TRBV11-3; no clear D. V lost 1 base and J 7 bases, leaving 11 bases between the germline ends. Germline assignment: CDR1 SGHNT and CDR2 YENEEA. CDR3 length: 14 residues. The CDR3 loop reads CASSLGTGANEQFF. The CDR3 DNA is TGTGCCAGCAGCTTAGGGACCGGTGCAAATGAGCAGTTCTTC.

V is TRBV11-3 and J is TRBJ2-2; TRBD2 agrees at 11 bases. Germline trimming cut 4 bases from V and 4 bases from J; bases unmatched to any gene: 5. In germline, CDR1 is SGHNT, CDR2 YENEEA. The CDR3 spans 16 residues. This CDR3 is CASSYTSGSFTGELFF. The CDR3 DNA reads TGTGCCAGCAGCTACACTAGCGGGAGTTTCACCGGGGAGCTGTTTTTT.

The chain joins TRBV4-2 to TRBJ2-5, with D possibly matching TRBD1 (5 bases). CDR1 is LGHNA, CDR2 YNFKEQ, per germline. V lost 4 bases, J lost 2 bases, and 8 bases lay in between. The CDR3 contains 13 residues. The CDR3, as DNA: TGTGCCAGCAGCCTAGACAGTCAAGAGACCCAGTACTTC. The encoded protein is CASSLDSQETQYF.

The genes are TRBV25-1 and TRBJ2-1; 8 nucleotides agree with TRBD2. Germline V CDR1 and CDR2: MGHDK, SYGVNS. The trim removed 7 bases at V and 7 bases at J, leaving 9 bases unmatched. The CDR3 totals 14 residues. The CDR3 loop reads CASTDSGSINEQFF. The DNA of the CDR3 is TGTGCCAGCACGGACAGCGGGAGTATAAATGAGCAGTTCTTC.